This T cell receptor (beta chain) came from a study of cytomegalovirus exposure and HLA in healthy donors. Primers included in the PCR were 60 Vbeta and 13 Jbeta primers. Data came from immunoSEQ multiplex PCR; TCRdb stores just in-frame clones and leaves some out. The sample records tens of thousands of clones, approximately 78% being singletons. This CDR3 has 12 amino acids. Per germline, CDR1 MNHEY and CDR2 SMNVEV (reference sequence). Trimming stripped 7 bases from V and 8 bases from J, with 14 bases between. The sequenced sample was PBMCs. V gene TRBV27 combines with J gene TRBJ1-1; no firm D call. This clonotype was obtained from a male donor in good health and CMV-seropositive. The CDR3 sequence: CASKSPRGEAFF. The CDR3 DNA is TGTGCCAGCAAGTCCCCAAGAGGGGAAGCTTTCTTT.